This T cell receptor (beta chain) came from a study of regulatory T cells in long-lasting Graves disease. Documented time point: newly diagnosed GD, antithyroid drugs for less than 3 months. TCR sequences were obtained from RNA taken from PBMCs. This clonotype has at least ten counts. The antigen is unknown. Notes on the study in general: Persistent disease preferred TRBV28, TRBJ1-2 and TRBJ2-5.

TCR beta libraries were built with iRepertoire HTBI primers and Arm-PCR of CDR3 regions. TCRdb ran MiXCR on the multiplex PCR reads and lists one entry per CDR3 protein. The sample has some 410,000 distinct CDR3 sequences, around 15% seen once. The CDR3 covers 14 residues. The germline gives CDR1 MNHEY, CDR2 SVGEGT. V was pared by 0 bases and J by 6 bases, with 9 bases between. These data were also filed under a second study, of T cells in Graves' hyperthyroidism and ophthalmopathy. As that study records: Among the patients, aged 18 to 65, hyperthyroidism was newly diagnosed and had lasted under 2 months. Investigators excluded patients with uncontrolled infection, other autoimmune disease, pregnancy or lactation. HTBI primers were the set used in a first-round RT-PCR of the TCR CDR3.

The sample was peripheral blood mononuclear cells (PBMCs), taken at new diagnosis, from a patient treated with antithyroid drugs. The chain links TRBV6-2 or TRBV6-3 to TRBJ2-1; no definite D call. The origin of this receptor is a woman under 40 with Graves disease. CDR3 in amino acids: CASSYSKGFNEQFF. CDR3 in DNA: TGTGCCAGCAGTTACTCGAAAGGGTTCAATGAGCAGTTCTTC.